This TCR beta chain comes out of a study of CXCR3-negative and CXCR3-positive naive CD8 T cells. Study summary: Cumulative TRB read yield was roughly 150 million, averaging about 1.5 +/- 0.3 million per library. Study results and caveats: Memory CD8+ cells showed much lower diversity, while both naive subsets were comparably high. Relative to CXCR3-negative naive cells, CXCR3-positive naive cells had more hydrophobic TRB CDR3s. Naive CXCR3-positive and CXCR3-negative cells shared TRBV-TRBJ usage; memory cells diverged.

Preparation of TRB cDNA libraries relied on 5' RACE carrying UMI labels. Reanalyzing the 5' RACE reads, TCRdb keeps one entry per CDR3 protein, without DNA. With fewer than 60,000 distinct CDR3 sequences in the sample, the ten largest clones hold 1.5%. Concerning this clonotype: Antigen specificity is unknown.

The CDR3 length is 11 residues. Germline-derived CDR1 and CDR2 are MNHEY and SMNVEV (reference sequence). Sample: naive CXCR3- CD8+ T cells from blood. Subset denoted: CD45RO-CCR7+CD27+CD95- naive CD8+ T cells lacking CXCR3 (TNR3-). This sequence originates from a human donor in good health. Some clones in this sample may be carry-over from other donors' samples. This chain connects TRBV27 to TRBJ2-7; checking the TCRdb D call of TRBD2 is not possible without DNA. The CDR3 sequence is CASGGFYEQYF.